Listed here are 20 T cell receptor beta chains from one sample, sequenced in a study of blood T cell repertoires in COVID-19. Method: immunoSEQ multiplex PCR; TCRdb's copy keeps in-frame clones and lacks some. The table shows roughly 340,000 clones, with approximately 89% occurring only once. The material sequenced was PBMCs or T cells enriched from blood (not recorded which). These receptors were collected from a man aged 35 to 55 in a cohort exposed to, infected with or recovered from COVID-19 (not recorded which).

DNA of the CDR3: TGTGCCAGCTCACCAACGACAGGGGATCAGCCCCAGCATTTT. Translation gives CASSPTTGDQPQHF. This chain connects TRBV18 to TRBJ1-5; TRBD1 matches at 8 bases. The CDR3 sequence is 14 residues long. Germline CDR1 and CDR2: KGHSH and LQKENI. The V gene end was trimmed by 2 bases and the J gene end by 5 bases; junction bases not matched to a gene: 2.

Notes on this clone: Without the conserved terminal phenylalanine or tryptophan, this CDR3 likely stems from a read error. The DNA is omitted, as the CDR3 cannot be located on it reliably, and the CDR3 follows TCRdb's listing. The genes are TRBV20-1 and TRBJ1-2; TRBD1 is the table's D call, not checked against the DNA. The CDR3 comprises 10 residues, both ends counted. Germline CDR1 and CDR2: DFQATT and SNEGSKA (reference sequence). CDR3 residues: CSARQALPRL.

This rearrangement joins TRBV19 to TRBJ1-5, with D uncertain. This CDR3 region has 15 residues. V was shortened by 4 bases and J by 7 bases, with 17 bases between the two germline ends. In germline, CDR1 is LNHDA, CDR2 SQIVND (reference sequence). CDR3 coding DNA: TGTGCCAGTAGTACCGGGGAGGGAAAGGTCCAGCCCCAGCATTTT. It is translated as CASSTGEGKVQPQHF.

The V and J genes are TRBV29-1 and TRBJ1-2; 7 bases match TRBD1. This CDR3 is 13 amino acids long. In germline, CDR1 is SQVTM, CDR2 ANQGSEA. Unmatched junction bases numbered 3, after V lost 5 bases and J lost 0 bases. The CDR3 coding sequence is TGCAGCGTTTTTCAGGGGGCTAACTATGGCTACACCTTC. This sequence encodes CSVFQGANYGYTF.

In DNA form, the CDR3 reads TGTGCCAGCAGCCCCCCAGGGGTCCCAATTACGACTGAAGCTTTCTTT. This translates into CASSPPGVPITTEAFF. The chain has TRBV14 and TRBJ1-1; D perhaps matches TRBD1 (6 bases). This CDR3 has 16 residues. V lost 4 bases and J 5 bases, leaving 20 bases between the germline ends. From germline, CDR1 is SGHDN and CDR2 FVKESK.

J is TRBJ2-6 and V is TRBV7-3; 7 bases align to TRBD1. V lost 5 bases, J lost 2 bases, and 3 bases stayed unmatched. The CDR3 is 15 amino acids. Looked up from germline, CDR1 is SGHTA and CDR2 is FQGTGA. The CDR3, as DNA: TGTGCCAGCAGCATACAGGGGACTGGGGCCAACGTCCTGACTTTC. It specifies CASSIQGTGANVLTF. Full variable domain (missing parts from reference TRBV7-3 and TRBJ2-6): GAGVSQTPSNKVTEKGKYVELRCDPISGHTALYWYRQSLGQGPEFLIYFQGTGAADDSGLPNDRFFAVRPEGSVSTLKIQRTERGDSAVYLCASSIQGTGANVLTFGAGSRLTVL.

The chain uses TRBV4-1 and TRBJ1-2; possible D gene TRBD1, 6 bases. This CDR3 is 13 amino acids long. In germline, CDR1 is MGHRA, CDR2 YSYEKL. Deletions cut 1 base from V and 5 bases from J, with 8 bases between. In DNA, the CDR3 is TGCGCCAGCAGCCAAGGCAGGGGATATGGCTACACCTTC. It codes for CASSQGRGYGYTF.

J is TRBJ2-3 and V is TRBV5-1; D unclear. V lost 0 bases and J lost 3, with 11 bases in between. The CDR3 runs 15 residues. Germline values: CDR1 SGHRS, CDR2 YFSETQ. The CDR3 coding sequence is TGCGCCAGCAGCTTGGCCATGAGGATGACAGATACGCAGTATTTT. Translation gives CASSLAMRMTDTQYF.

The chain links TRBV11-2 to TRBJ2-5; D not resolved. The CDR3 is 11 residues long. Trimming removed 2 bases from V and 4 bases from J, with 2 bases in between. Germline loops: CDR1 SGHAT, CDR2 FQNNGV. The CDR3 DNA follows: TGTGCCAGCAGCTTACGAGAGACCCAGTACTTC. Protein: CASSLRETQYF. Full variable domain (missing parts from reference TRBV11-2 and TRBJ2-5): EAGVAQSPRYKIIEKRQSVAFWCNPISGHATLYWYQQILGQGPKLLIQFQNNGVVDDSQLPKDRFSAERLKGVDSTLKIQPAKLEDSAVYLCASSLRETQYFGPGTRLLVL.

The DNA for the CDR3 is TGCGCCAGCAGAACGGGACTAGCGGGCAACACCGGGGAGCTGTTTTTT. Translated, it gives CASRTGLAGNTGELFF. The genes are TRBV5-1 and TRBJ2-2, with TRBD2 identical over 12 bases. The J segment lost 2 bases and the V segment lost 5 bases, leaving 4 bases of the junction unmatched. Germline assignment: CDR1 SGHRS and CDR2 YFSETQ. This CDR3 has 16 amino acids.

V gene TRBV18 combines with J gene TRBJ2-7; D possibly corresponds to TRBD1 (5 bases). From germline, CDR1 is KGHSH and CDR2 LQKENI. The length of the CDR3 is 15 residues. Trimming took 0 bases from V and 3 from J, leaving 12 bases between them. DNA for the CDR3: TGTGCCAGCTCACCACCGAGCAGGGTTGGCTACGAGCAGTACTTC. Its translation is CASSPPSRVGYEQYF.

This CDR3 is CASSLGLAGYEQYF. The CDR3, as DNA: TGTGCCAGCAGCTTAGGACTAGCGGGTTACGAGCAGTACTTC. J is TRBJ2-7 and V is TRBV13; the match to TRBD2 covers 9 bases. Germline trimming cut 0 bases from V and 4 bases from J; bases unmatched to any gene: 1. Germline V gene lookup returns CDR1 PRHDT and CDR2 FYEKMQ (reference sequence). There are 14 residues in the CDR3.

The chain uses TRBV19 and TRBJ1-5; the D gene is possibly TRBD1 (6 bases). CDR3 length equals 14 residues. Germline V gene sequence: CDR1 LNHDA, CDR2 SQIVND (reference sequence). V was clipped by 4 bases and J by 7 bases, with 14 bases between them. The CDR3 nucleotides read TGTGCCAGTAGTACTGTCAGGGGTAAGCAGCCCCAGCATTTT. Protein product: CASSTVRGKQPQHF.

This clone was picked up one time. V and J are TRBV21-1 and TRBJ2-1; TRBD2 is the table's D call and was not checked against the DNA. TRBV21-1 is labeled a pseudogene. This CDR3 has 16 residues. Here the CDR3 reads CASSTFGTSGNNEQFF. CDR3 coding DNA: TGTGCCAGCAGCACTTTTGGGACTAGCGGTAACAATGAGCAGTTCTTC.

The rearrangement links TRBV3-1 (or the pseudogene TRBV3-2) to TRBJ1-2; D not certain. The CDR3 runs 15 residues. Germline V lookup: CDR1 LGHDT, CDR2 YNNKEL (reference sequence). V was cut by 0 bases and J by 2 bases, with 10 bases left in between. CDR3 sequence (DNA): TGTGCCAGCAGCCAAGAGGCGGGCAGCAACTATGGCTACACCTTC. Amino acids: CASSQEAGSNYGYTF.

V is TRBV30 and J is TRBJ2-2, with TRBD2 identical over 9 bases. Germline CDR1 and CDR2: GTSNPN and SVGIG (reference sequence). The CDR3 runs to 16 residues. V lost 0 bases, J lost 5 bases, and 7 bases stayed unmatched. In DNA, the CDR3 is TGTGCCTGGAGTGTCCTTAGCGGGAGTGGAACCGGGGAGCTGTTTTTT. This codes for CAWSVLSGSGTGELFF.

This clone came up once. The rearrangement uses TRBV27 and TRBJ2-1; 7 nucleotides line up with TRBD2. Germline V gives CDR1 MNHEY, CDR2 SMNVEV (reference sequence). CDR3 length: 14 residues. Trimming removed 4 bases from V and 1 base from J; junction bases left unmatched: 1. CDR3 nucleotide sequence: TGTGCCAGCAGTTCGGGACTATCCTACAATGAGCAGTTCTTC. Residues: CASSSGLSYNEQFF.

The chain has TRBV19 and TRBJ2-1, with 7 bases fitting TRBD2. V was clipped by 7 bases and J by 7 bases; unmatched bases: 16. Per germline, CDR1 LNHDA and CDR2 SQIVND (reference sequence). The CDR3 has 16 amino acids. The CDR3 region is CASTPERRGKPNEQFF. CDR3 coding DNA: TGTGCCAGTACCCCCGAGAGGCGGGGGAAACCTAATGAGCAGTTCTTC.

The V call is TRBV7-9, the J call TRBJ1-2, with D maybe TRBD1 (6 bases). The germline gives CDR1 SEHNR, CDR2 FQNEAQ (reference sequence). The CDR3 has 13 amino acids. Trimming shortened V by 5 bases and J by 4 bases, and 11 bases separated the two germline ends. The CDR3 DNA reads as TGTGCCAGCAGCCCCAGGACAGTCTATGGCTACACCTTC. The encoded protein is CASSPRTVYGYTF.

V gene TRBV3-1 (or the pseudogene TRBV3-2) combines with J gene TRBJ2-1, with D perhaps TRBD2 (6 bases). The CDR3 is 16 residues long. The V gene lost 1 base and the J gene lost 7 bases, with 17 bases spanning the gap. The germline V gene encodes CDR1 LGHDT and CDR2 YNNKEL (reference sequence). The DNA of the CDR3 is TGTGCCAGCAGCCAAGGTGGGGGGAGGAATTTTAATGAGCAGTTCTTC. Its translation: CASSQGGGRNFNEQFF.